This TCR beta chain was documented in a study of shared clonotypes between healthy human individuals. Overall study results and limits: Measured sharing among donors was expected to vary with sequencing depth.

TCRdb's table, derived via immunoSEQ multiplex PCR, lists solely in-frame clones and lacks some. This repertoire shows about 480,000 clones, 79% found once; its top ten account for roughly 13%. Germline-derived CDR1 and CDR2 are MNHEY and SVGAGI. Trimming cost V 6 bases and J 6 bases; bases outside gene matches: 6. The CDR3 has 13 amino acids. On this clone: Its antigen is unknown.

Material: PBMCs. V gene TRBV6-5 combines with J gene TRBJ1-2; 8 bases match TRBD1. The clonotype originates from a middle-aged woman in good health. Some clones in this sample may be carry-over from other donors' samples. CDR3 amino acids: CASRSTGAHGYTF. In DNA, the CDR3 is TGTGCCAGCAGGTCGACAGGGGCTCATGGCTACACCTTC.